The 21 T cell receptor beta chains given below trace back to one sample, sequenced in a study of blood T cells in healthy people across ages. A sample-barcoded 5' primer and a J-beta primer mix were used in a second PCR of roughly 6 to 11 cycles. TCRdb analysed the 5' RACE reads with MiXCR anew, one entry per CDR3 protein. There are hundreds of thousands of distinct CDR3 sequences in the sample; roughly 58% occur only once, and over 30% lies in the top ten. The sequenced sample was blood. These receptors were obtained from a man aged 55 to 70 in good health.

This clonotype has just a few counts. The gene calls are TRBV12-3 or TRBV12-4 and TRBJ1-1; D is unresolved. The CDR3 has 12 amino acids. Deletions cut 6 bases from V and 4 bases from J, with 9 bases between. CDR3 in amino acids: CASRRQSTEAFF. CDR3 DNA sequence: TGTGCCAGCAGGCGTCAAAGCACTGAAGCTTTCTTT.

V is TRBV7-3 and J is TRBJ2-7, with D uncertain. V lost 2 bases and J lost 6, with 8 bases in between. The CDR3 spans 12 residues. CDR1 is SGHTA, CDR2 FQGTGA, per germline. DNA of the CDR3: TGTGCCAGCAGCTTATTTAGTTTCGAGCAGTACTTC. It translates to CASSLFSFEQYF.

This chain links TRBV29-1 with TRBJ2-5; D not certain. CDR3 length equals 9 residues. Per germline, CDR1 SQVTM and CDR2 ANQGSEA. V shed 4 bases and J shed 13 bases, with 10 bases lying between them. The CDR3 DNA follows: TGCAGCGTTGGGCGCACCAGGTACTTC. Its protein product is CSVGRTRYF.

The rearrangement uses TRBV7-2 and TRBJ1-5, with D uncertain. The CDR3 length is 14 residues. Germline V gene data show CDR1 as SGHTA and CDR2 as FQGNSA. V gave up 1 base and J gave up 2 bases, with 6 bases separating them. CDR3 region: CASSLVVGNQPQHF. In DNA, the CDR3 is TGTGCCAGCAGCTTAGTAGTGGGCAATCAGCCCCAGCATTTT.

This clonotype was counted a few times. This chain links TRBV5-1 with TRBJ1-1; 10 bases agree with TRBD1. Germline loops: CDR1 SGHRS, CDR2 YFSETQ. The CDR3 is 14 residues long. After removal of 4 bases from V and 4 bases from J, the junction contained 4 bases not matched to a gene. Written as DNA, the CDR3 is TGCGCCAGCAGCCTGTGGACAGGGGGCACTGAAGCTTTCTTT. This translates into CASSLWTGGTEAFF.

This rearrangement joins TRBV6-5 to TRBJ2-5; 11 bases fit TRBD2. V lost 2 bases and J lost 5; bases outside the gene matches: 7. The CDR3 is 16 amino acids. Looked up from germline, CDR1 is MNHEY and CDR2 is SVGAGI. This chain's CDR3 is CASSYPTSGGRETQYF. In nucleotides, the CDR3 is TGTGCCAGCAGTTACCCCACTAGCGGGGGACGGGAGACCCAGTACTTC.

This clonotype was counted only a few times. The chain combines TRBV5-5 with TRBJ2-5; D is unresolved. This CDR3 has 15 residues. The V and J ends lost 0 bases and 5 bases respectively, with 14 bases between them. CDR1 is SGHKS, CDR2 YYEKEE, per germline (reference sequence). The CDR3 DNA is TGTGCCAGCAGCTTGGGAATGGCCAGACGCGAGACCCAGTACTTC. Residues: CASSLGMARRETQYF.

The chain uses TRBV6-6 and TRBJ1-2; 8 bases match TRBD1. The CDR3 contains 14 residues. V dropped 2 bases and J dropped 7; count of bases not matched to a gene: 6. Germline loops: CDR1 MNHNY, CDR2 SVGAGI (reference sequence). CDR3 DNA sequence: TGTGCCAGCAGTTACACCTCACAGGGGGGTGGCTACACCTTC. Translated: CASSYTSQGGGYTF.

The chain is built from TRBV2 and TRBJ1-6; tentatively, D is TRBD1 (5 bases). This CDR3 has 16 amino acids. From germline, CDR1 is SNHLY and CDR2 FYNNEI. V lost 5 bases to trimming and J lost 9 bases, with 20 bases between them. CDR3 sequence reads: CASSPGPGVWASPLHF. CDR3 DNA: TGTGCCAGCAGTCCGGGACCCGGAGTTTGGGCTTCACCCCTCCACTTT.

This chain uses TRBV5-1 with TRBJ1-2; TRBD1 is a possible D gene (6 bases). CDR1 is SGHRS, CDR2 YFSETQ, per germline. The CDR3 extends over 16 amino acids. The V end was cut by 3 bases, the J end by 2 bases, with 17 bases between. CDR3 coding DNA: TGCGCCAGCAGCTCGAGACCGGGACAACCGAACTATGGCTACACCTTC. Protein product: CASSSRPGQPNYGYTF.

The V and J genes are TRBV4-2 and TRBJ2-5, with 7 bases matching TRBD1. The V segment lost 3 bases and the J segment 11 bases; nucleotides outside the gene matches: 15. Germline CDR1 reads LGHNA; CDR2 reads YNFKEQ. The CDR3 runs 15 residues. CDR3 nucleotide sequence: TGTGCCAGCAGCCAGCATGGGACAGCCAACGCCGCGCAGTACTTC. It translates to CASSQHGTANAAQYF.

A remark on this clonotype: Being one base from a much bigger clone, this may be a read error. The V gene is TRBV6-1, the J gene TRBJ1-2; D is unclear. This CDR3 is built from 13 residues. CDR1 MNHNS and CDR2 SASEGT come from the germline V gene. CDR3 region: CASSNTKSYGDTF. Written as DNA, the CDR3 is TGTGCCAGCAGTAATACCAAGAGCTATGGCGACACCTTC.

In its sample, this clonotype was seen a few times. CDR3 loop: CASSEAQGTQETQYF. The CDR3 nucleotides are TGTGCCAGCAGTGAAGCGCAAGGGACACAAGAGACCCAGTACTTC. The chain carries TRBV6-1 and TRBJ2-5; maybe TRBD1 (6 bases). This CDR3 has 15 residues. From germline, CDR1 is MNHNS and CDR2 SASEGT. Trimming took 0 bases from V and 2 from J, leaving 10 bases between them.

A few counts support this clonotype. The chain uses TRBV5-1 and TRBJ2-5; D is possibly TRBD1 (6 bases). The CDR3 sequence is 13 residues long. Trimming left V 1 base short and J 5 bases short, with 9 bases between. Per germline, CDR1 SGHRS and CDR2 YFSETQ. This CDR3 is CASSLNRDETQYF. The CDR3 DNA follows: TGCGCCAGCAGCTTGAACAGGGATGAGACCCAGTACTTC.

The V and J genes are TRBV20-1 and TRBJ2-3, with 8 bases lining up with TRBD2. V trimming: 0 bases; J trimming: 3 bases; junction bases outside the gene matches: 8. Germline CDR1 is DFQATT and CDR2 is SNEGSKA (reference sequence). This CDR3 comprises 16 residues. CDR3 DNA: TGCAGTGCTAGAGATGATACGGGGGGGCGTACAGATACGCAGTATTTT. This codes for CSARDDTGGRTDTQYF.

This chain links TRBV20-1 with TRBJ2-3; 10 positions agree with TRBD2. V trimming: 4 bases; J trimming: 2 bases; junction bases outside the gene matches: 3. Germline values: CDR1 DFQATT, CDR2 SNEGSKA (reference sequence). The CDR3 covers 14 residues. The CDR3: CSATTSGITDTQYF. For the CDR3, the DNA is TGCAGTGCTACTACTAGCGGGATCACAGATACGCAGTATTTT.

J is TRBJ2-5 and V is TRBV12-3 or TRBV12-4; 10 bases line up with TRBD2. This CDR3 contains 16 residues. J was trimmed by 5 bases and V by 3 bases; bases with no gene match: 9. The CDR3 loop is CASSLASGGVGETQYF. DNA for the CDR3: TGTGCCAGCAGTTTGGCTAGCGGGGGCGTCGGCGAGACCCAGTACTTC.

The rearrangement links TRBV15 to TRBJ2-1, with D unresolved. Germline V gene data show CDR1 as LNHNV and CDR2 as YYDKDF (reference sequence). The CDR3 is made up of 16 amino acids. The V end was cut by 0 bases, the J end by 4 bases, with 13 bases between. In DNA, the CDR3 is TGTGCCACCAGCAGAGATTGGAACCCCAGATACAATGAGCAGTTCTTC. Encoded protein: CATSRDWNPRYNEQFF.

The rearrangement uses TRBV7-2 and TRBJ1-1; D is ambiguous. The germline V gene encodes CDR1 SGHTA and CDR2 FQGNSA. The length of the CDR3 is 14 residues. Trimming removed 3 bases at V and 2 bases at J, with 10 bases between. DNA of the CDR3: TGTGCCAGCAGCTTGAATTCGGTAAACACTGAAGCTTTCTTT. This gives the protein CASSLNSVNTEAFF.

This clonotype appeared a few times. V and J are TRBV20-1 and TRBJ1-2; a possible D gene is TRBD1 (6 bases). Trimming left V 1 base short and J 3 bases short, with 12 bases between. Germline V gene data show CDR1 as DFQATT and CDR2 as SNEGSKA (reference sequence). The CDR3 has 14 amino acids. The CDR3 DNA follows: TGCAGTGCTAGAGCACCCACAGGGTACTATGGCTACACCTTC. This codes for CSARAPTGYYGYTF.

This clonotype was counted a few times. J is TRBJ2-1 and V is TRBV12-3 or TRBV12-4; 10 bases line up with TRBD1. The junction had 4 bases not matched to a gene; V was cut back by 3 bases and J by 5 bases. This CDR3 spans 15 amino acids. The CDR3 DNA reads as TGTGCCAGCAGTTTGGGACAGGGGACCCACAATGAGCAGTTCTTC. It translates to CASSLGQGTHNEQFF.